This T cell receptor beta chain was captured by sequencing in a study of cytomegalovirus exposure and HLA in healthy donors. Regarding the study as a whole: The likely origin of a cluster of highly shared sequence variants was a sequencing artifact. Indistinguishability led to the exclusion of some V segments, TRBV6-2 and TRBV6-3 included.

Germline lookup yields CDR1 MNHEY and CDR2 SMNVEV (reference sequence). V was shortened by 3 bases and J by 5 bases, with 8 bases between the two germline ends. The CDR3 extends over 13 amino acids. This cohort consisted of healthy bone marrow donors. With 60 Vbeta and 13 Jbeta primers, the PCR was carried out. Repertoires were generated with immunoSEQ multiplex PCR, while TCRdb's copy carries only in-frame clones and drops some. The clone table shows some 130,000 clones, with the ten largest holding 1.7%. Notes on this clone: As yet, its antigen is unknown.

Sequencing was done on a sample of PBMCs. This sequence was found in a man aged 18-30 years in good health and CMV-seronegative. The rearrangement links TRBV27 to TRBJ2-1; D remains unclear. The chain's CDR3 is CASSFSADNEQFF. CDR3 sequence (DNA): TGTGCCAGCAGTTTCTCCGCGGACAATGAGCAGTTCTTC.